This T cell receptor beta chain was found in a study of Graves' ophthalmopathy and Graves' hyperthyroidism (dated by TCRdb to between 2017 and 2018). For the wider study: Peripheral blood was collected before any treatment was given, at the time of initial diagnosis. The study used signatures of the TCR beta repertoire to tell Graves' ophthalmopathy apart from Graves' hyperthyroidism and to predict which patients would progress to ophthalmopathy. In total, approximately 130 blood samples were TCR-sequenced: 40 to 45 ophthalmopathy, some 75 hyperthyroidism and about 17 hyperthyroidism-to-ophthalmopathy patients. To explore V-J signatures distinguishing ophthalmopathy from hyperthyroidism, a discovery set of under 110 patients (roughly 45 ophthalmopathy, roughly 56 stable hyperthyroidism) was enrolled. For independent validation, a separate cohort was made up of 18 hyperthyroidism patients plus 17 patients who later progressed from hyperthyroidism to ophthalmopathy. In five or six hyperthyroidism patients, the T-cell repertoire of thyroid tissue was compared with the T-cell repertoire of blood. After sampling, hyperthyroidism patients received methimazole starting at 30 mg daily, and ophthalmopathy patients received high-dose intravenous methylprednisolone. The approximately 98 discovery patients were randomly divided into training and test sets at a 7:3 ratio. Results and caveats for the whole study, not just this receptor: Among expanded thyroid clonotypes with frequency above 0.001, most also showed up in blood, which suggests that blood repertoires may reflect the thyroid immune response. In cross-validation, the 13-signature model distinguished ophthalmopathy from stable hyperthyroidism with about 88% sensitivity and about 84% specificity, and in the test set the corresponding values were about 80% and 75%. No statistical method was used to predetermine the sample size, and group allocation was not hidden from the investigators. In validation, the model predicted ophthalmopathy progression with 55% to 71% sensitivity and about 73% specificity; roughly 12 predicted patients were CT-confirmed with GO in a median of around 6 months.

For repertoire sequencing, TCR beta CDR3 regions were amplified from RNA transcripts. The first round of RT-PCR was done with HTBI primers and the Qiagen OneStep RT-PCR kit, and was followed by a second round of multiplex PCR, then size selection and purification. The libraries underwent paired-end sequencing with 100 bp reads on an Illumina HiSeq2000. The published analysis was carried out like this. Reads were processed with SOAPnuke, discarding reads with adapters, uncalled bases, mean Phred below 15, or no exact constant-primer or identifier match. COPE v1.2.5 was used to merge the high-quality paired reads. Each unique nucleotide sequence was defined as a clonotype, and clonotypes were aligned to IMGT TRB V, D and J references with MiTCR v1.1. The analysis was limited to V-J combinations with a frequency above 0.0001, which together covered 99.2% of the repertoires. For each V-J combination, a TCR clonal expansion and chaos score was defined as the ratio of F50 clonal expansion to chaos observed in the TCRdist matrix. Welch's t-statistics and random forest were used to reduce the features to 13 V-J combinations, which were then used as input to a naive Bayes classifier. The Morisita-Horn index was used to measure how similar the thyroid and blood repertoires were. Using fastp at Q25 and MiXCR, TCRdb reprocessed the public reads and kept productive beta chains. Entries are consolidated by CDR3 protein sequence, retaining the most common genes and DNA. V and J calls and clone size were set by TCRdb, not the authors. This sample holds about 220,000 distinct CDR3 sequences; under 25% were observed only once. The ten top clones hold more than 35% of the sample.

There are 14 amino acids in the CDR3, from cysteine to phenylalanine inclusive. Only the CDR3 region is kept as DNA, spanning 42 bases read in frame from base 1. From a lookup of the germline V gene, CDR1 and CDR2 are SGHAT and FQNNGV. V and J are truncated by 5 bases and 7 bases respectively, leaving an intervening sequence of 12 bases. Patients with ophthalmopathy had moderately to severely active disease, with a Clinical Activity Score of 3 or more, a NOSPECS grade of 4 or more, and a disease duration of less than 3 months. Anyone with other autoimmune diseases, uncontrolled infections, pregnancy or lactation was excluded from the study. Diagnosis was based on clinical symptoms, serum thyroxine, TRAb, thyroid ultrasound and orbital computed tomography. PBMCs were isolated from around 10 ml of fresh peripheral blood by Ficoll-Paque density gradient centrifugation. Trizol reagent was used to extract the total RNA, and its quality was then checked on an Agilent 2100 Bioanalyzer.

This clonotype was recorded many times. Its antigen is still unknown. The sample holds no much larger clone one base away, and base qualities are not on file. Source material: peripheral blood. The V gene is TRBV11-2 and the J gene is TRBJ1-6; possibly the D gene is TRBD1, per 5 matching bases. This TCR was sampled from a woman aged 50 to 60 with Graves' ophthalmopathy. Donor details come from another sample of the same person, matched by shared clones. Here is the DNA: TGTGCCAGCAGCGCCGGGGGAGAAAATTCACCCCTCCACTTT. It translates to CASSAGGENSPLHF.